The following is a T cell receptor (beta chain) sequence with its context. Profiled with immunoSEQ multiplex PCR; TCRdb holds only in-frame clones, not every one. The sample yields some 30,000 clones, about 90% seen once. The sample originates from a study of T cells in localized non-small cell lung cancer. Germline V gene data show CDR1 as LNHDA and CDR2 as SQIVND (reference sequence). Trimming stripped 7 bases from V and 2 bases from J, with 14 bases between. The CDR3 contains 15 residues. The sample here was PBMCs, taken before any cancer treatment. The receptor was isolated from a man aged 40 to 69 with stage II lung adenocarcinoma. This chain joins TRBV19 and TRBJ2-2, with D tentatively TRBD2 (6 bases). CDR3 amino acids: CASNSGRGNTGELFF. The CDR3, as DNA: TGTGCCAGTAATAGTGGGCGGGGCAACACCGGGGAGCTGTTTTTT.